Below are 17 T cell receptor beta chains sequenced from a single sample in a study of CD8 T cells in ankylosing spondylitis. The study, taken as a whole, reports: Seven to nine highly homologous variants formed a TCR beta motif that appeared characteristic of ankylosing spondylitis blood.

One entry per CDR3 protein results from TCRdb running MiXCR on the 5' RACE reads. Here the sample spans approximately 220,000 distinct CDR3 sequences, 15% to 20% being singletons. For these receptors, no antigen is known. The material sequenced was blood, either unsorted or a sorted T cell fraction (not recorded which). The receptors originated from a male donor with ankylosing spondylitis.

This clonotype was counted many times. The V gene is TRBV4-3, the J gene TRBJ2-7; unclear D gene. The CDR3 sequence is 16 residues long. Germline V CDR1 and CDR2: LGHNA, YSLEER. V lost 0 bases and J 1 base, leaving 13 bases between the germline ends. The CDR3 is CASSQDTTSSSYEQYF. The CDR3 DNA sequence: TGCGCCAGCAGCCAAGACACAACCTCGTCGTCCTACGAGCAGTACTTC.

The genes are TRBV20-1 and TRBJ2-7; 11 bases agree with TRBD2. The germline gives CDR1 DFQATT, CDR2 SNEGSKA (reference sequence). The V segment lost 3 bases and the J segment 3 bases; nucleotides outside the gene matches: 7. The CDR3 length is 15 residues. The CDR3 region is CSARPTSGGFYEQYF. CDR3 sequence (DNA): TGCAGTGCTAGGCCAACTAGCGGGGGCTTCTACGAGCAGTACTTC.

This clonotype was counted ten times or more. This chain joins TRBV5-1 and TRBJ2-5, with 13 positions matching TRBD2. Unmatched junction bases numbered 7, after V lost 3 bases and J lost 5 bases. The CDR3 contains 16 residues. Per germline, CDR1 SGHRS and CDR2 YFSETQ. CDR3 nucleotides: TGCGCCAGCAGCTCCTATGGACTAGCGGGAGTTGAGACCCAGTACTTC. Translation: CASSSYGLAGVETQYF.

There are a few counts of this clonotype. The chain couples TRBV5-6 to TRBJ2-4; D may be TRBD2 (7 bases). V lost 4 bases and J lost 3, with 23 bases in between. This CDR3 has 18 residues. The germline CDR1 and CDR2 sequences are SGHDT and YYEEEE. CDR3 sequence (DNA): TGTGCCAGCAGCCTGGAAGGGGACGGGGGGCCGGTCAAAAACATTCAGTACTTC. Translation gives CASSLEGDGGPVKNIQYF.

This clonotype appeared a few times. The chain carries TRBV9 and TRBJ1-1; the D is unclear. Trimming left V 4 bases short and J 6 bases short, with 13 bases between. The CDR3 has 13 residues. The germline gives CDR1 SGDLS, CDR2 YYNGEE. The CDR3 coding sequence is TGTGCCAGCAGCCTCGATCTTCGGGCTGAAGCTTTCTTT. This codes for CASSLDLRAEAFF.

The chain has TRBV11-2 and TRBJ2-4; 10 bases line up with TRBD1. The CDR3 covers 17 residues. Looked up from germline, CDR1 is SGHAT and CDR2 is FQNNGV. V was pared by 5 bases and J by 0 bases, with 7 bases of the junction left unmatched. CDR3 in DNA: TGTGCCAGCAGCCCGATAGGGACAGGGGTAGCCAAAAACATTCAGTACTTC. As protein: CASSPIGTGVAKNIQYF.

The CDR3 protein is CASSIDRWGSNRGYTF. The CDR3 coding sequence is TGTGCCAGTAGTATAGATCGGTGGGGGAGTAATCGTGGCTACACCTTC. This sequence joins TRBV19 and TRBJ1-2; possible D gene TRBD1, 5 bases. The CDR3 sequence is 16 residues long. Germline assignment: CDR1 LNHDA and CDR2 SQIVND (reference sequence). Between the trimmed V and J ends, which lost 0 bases and 7 bases, there was a span of 18 bases.

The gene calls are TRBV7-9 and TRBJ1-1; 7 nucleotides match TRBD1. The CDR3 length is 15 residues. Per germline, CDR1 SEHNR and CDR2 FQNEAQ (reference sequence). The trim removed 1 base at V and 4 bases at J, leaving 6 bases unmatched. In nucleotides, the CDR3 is TGTGCCAGCAGCTTAGTACTGTCAGGGGGCACTGAAGCTTTCTTT. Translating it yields CASSLVLSGGTEAFF.

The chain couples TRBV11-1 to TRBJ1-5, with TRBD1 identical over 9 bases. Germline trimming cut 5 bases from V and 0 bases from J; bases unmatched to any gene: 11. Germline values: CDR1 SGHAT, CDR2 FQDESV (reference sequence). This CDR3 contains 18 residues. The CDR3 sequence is CASSPGQGRLNSNQPQHF. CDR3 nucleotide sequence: TGTGCCAGCAGCCCCGGACAGGGGCGCCTTAATAGCAATCAGCCCCAGCATTTT.

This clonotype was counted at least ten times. The CDR3 DNA is TGTGCCAGCTCCATGTGGGGGCGAACCGGGGAGCTGTTTTTT. Amino acid sequence: CASSMWGRTGELFF. The chain recombines TRBV12-3 or TRBV12-4 with TRBJ2-2, with a weak D call TRBD1 (6 bases). The V end was cut by 8 bases, the J end by 5 bases, with 15 bases between. The CDR3 runs 14 residues.

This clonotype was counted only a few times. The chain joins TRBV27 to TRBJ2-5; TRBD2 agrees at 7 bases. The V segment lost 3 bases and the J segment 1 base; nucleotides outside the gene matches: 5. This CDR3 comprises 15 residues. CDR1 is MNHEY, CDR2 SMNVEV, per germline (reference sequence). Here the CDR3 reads CASSFGSGFQETQYF. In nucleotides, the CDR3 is TGTGCCAGCAGTTTTGGTAGCGGGTTCCAAGAGACCCAGTACTTC.

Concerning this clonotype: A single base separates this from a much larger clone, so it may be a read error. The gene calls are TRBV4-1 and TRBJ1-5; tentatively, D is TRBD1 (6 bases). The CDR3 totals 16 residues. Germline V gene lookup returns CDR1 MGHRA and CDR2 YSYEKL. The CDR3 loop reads CASSPDSPTLNRPQHF. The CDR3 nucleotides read TGCGCCAGCAGCCCGGACAGCCCTACGCTAAATCGGCCCCAGCATTTT.

The CDR3 protein is CASSPGLAESSYEQYF. CDR3 bases: TGTGCCAGCAGCCCAGGACTAGCGGAGAGCTCCTACGAGCAGTACTTC. The V call is TRBV9, the J call TRBJ2-7, with 10 positions matching TRBD2. With V trimmed by 4 bases and J by 0 bases, 7 bases remained unmatched. The CDR3 spans 16 residues. Germline loops: CDR1 SGDLS, CDR2 YYNGEE. Using reference TRBV9 and TRBJ2-7 for the parts outside the CDR3, the full variable domain is DSGVTQTPKHLITATGQRVTLRCSPRSGDLSVYWYQQSLDQGLQFLIQYYNGEERAKGNILERFSAQQFPDLHSELNLSSLELGDSALYFCASSPGLAESSYEQYFGPGTRLTVT.

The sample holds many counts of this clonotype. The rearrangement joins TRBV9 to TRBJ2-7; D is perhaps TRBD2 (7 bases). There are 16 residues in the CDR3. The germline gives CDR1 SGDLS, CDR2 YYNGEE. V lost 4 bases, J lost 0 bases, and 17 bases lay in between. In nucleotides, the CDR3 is TGTGCCAGCAGCCCGAAGGGGGGGGTTAACTCCTACGAGCAGTACTTC. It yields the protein CASSPKGGVNSYEQYF.

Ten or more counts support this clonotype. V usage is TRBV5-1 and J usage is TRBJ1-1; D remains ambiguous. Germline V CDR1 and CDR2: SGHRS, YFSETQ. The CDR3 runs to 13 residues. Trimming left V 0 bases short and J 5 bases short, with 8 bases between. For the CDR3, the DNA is TGCGCCAGCAGCTTGGCTGGGGTAACTGAAGCTTTCTTT. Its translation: CASSLAGVTEAFF.

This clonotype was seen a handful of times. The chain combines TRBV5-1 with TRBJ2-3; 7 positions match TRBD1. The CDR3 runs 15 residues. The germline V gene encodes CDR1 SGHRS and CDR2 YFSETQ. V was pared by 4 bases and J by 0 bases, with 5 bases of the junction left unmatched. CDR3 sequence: CASSQWTGSTDTQYF. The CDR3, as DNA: TGCGCCAGCAGCCAATGGACAGGCAGCACAGATACGCAGTATTTT. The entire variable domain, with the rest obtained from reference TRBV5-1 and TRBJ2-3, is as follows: KAGVTQTPRYLIKTRGQQVTLSCSPISGHRSVSWYQQTPGQGLQFLFEYFSETQRNKGNFPGRFSGRQFSNSRSEMNVSTLELGDSALYLCASSQWTGSTDTQYFGPGTRLTVL.

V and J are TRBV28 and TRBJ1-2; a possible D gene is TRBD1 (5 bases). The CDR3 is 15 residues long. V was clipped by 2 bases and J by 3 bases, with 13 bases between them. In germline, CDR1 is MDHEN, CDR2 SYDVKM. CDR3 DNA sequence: TGTGCCAGCAGTTTAGACAGCCGACCCGACTATGGCTACACCTTC. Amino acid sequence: CASSLDSRPDYGYTF.